The count of the clone carrying this T cell receptor beta chain is one. Libraries were prepared by immunoSEQ multiplex PCR; TCRdb keeps only in-frame clonotypes and omits some of them. The repertoire includes 10,000 or so clones, around 80% of them detected once, and roughly 15% sits in the top ten. Germline CDR1 reads ENHRY; CDR2 reads SYGVKD. J was trimmed by 5 bases and V by 10 bases; bases with no gene match: 12. The CDR3 is made up of 15 amino acids. The data were obtained in a study of OX40 agonist ivuxolimab in advanced cancers. At the level of the study: Aged about 20 to 80 with a mean of 60 years, they were approximately 79% male.

This chain uses TRBV10-3 with TRBJ2-5, with TRBD2 matching 11 bases. This clonotype was sampled from an adult with an advanced solid tumor such as melanoma, head and neck, liver or kidney cancer. The sequencing used CD4+ or CD8+ T cells sorted from blood, collected in a trial of the OX40 agonist ivuxolimab. This CDR3 is CATSPLAGADETQYF. CDR3 nucleotides: TGTGCCACTTCCCCACTAGCGGGAGCCGATGAGACCCAGTACTTC.